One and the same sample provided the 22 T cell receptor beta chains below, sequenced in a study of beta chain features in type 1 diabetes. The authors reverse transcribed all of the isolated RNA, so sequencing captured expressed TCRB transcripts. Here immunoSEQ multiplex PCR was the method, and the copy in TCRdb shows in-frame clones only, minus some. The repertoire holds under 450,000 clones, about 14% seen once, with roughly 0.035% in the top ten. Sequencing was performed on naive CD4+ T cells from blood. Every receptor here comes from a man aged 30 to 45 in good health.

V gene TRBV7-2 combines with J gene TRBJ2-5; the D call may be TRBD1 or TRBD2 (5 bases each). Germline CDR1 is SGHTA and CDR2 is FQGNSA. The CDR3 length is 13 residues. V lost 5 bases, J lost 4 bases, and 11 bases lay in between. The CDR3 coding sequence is TGTGCCAGCAGCCCCGGGACGCTAGAGACCCAGTACTTC. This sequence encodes CASSPGTLETQYF.

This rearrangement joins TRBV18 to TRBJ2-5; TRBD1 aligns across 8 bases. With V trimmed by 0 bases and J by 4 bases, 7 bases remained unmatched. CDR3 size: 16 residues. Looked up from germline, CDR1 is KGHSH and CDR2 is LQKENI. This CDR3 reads CASSPPSTGVSETQYF. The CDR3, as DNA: TGTGCCAGCTCACCACCGTCGACAGGGGTCTCAGAGACCCAGTACTTC.

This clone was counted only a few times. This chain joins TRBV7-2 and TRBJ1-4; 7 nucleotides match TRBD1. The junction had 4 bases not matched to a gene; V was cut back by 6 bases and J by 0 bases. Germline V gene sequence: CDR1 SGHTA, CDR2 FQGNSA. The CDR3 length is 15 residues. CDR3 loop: CASRRDSATNEKLFF. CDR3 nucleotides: TGTGCCAGCAGAAGGGACAGCGCAACTAATGAAAAACTGTTTTTT. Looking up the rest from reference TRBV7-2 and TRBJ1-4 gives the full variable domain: GAGVSQSPSNKVTEKGKDVELRCDPISGHTALYWYRQSLGQGLEFLIYFQGNSAPDKSGLPSDRFSAERTGGSVSTLTIQRTQQEDSAVYLCASRRDSATNEKLFFGSGTQLSVL.

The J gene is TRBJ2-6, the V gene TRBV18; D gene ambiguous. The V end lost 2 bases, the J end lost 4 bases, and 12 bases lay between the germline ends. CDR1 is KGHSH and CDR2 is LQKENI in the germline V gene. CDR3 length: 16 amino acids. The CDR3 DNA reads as TGTGCCAGCTCACCATCCAGGCCTCTGGGGGCCAACGTCCTGACTTTC. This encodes CASSPSRPLGANVLTF.

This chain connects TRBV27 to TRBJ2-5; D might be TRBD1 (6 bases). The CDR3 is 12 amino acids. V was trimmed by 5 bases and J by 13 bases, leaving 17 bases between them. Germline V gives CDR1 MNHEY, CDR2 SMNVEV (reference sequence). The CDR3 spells CASSVDRISLYF. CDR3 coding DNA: TGTGCCAGCAGTGTAGACAGGATCTCGCTGTACTTC.

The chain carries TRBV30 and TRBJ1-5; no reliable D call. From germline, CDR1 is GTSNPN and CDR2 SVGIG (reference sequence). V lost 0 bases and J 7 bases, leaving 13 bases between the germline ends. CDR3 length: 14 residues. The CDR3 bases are TGTGCCTGGAGTGTAACGGGGTTAGAACAGCCCCAGCATTTT. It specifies CAWSVTGLEQPQHF.

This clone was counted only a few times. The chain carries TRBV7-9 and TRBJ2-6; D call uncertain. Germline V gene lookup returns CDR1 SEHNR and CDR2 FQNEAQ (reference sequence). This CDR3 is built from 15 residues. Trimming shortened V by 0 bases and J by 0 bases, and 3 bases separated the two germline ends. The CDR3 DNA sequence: TGTGCCAGCAGCTTAGCTTTCTCTGGGGCCAACGTCCTGACTTTC. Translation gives CASSLAFSGANVLTF.

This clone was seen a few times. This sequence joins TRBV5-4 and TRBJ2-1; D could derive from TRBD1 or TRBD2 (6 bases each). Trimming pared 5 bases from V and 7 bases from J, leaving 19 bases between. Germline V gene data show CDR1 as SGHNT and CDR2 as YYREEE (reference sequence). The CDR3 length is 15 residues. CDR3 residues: CASRGGQRDGNEQFF. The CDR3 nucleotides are TGTGCCAGCAGGGGAGGACAGCGCGACGGGAATGAGCAGTTCTTC.

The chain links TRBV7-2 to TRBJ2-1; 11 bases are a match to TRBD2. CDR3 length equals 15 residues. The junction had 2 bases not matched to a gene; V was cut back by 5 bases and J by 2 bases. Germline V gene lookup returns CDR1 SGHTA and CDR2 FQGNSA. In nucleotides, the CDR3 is TGTGCCAGCAGCCCGACTAGCGGGGCCTACAATGAGCAGTTCTTC. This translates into CASSPTSGAYNEQFF.

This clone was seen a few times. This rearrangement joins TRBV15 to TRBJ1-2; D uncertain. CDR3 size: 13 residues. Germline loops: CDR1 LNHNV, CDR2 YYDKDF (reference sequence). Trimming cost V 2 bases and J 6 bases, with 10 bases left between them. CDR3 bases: TGTGCCACCAGCAGATCAATATCCGATGGCTACACCTTC. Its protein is CATSRSISDGYTF.

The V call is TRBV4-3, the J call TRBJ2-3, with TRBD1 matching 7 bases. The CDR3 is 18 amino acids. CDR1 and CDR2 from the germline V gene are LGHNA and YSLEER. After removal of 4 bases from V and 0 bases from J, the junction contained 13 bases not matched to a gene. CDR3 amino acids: CASSPTGVGRSSTDTQYF. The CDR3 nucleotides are TGCGCCAGCAGCCCCACAGGGGTCGGCCGCTCTAGCACAGATACGCAGTATTTT.

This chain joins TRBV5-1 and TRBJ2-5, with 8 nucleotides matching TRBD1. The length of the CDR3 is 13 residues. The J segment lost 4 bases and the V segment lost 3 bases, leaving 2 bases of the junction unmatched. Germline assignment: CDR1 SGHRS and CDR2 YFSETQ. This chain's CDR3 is CASSSTGVETQYF. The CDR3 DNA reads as TGCGCCAGCAGCTCGACAGGGGTAGAGACCCAGTACTTC. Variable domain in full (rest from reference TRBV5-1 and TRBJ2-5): KAGVTQTPRYLIKTRGQQVTLSCSPISGHRSVSWYQQTPGQGLQFLFEYFSETQRNKGNFPGRFSGRQFSNSRSEMNVSTLELGDSALYLCASSSTGVETQYFGPGTRLLVL.

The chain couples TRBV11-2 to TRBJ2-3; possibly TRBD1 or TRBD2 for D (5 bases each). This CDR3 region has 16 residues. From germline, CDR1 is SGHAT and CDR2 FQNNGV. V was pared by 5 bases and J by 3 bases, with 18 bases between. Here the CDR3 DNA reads TGTGCCAGCAGCCTCCGTGGGGGTGCTTTAACAGATACGCAGTATTTT. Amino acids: CASSLRGGALTDTQYF.

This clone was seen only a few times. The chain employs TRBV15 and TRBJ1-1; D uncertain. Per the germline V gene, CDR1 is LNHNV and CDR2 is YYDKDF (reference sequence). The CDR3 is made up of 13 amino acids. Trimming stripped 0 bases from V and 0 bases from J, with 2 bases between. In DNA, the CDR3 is TGTGCCACCAGCAGAGACCTGAACACTGAAGCTTTCTTT. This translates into CATSRDLNTEAFF.

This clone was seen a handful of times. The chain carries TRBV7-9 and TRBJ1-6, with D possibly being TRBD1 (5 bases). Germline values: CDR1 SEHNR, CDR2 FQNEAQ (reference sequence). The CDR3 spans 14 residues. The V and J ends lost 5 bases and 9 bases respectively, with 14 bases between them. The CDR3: CASSTLQGGSPLHF. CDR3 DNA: TGTGCCAGCAGCACACTCCAGGGAGGTTCACCCCTCCACTTT.

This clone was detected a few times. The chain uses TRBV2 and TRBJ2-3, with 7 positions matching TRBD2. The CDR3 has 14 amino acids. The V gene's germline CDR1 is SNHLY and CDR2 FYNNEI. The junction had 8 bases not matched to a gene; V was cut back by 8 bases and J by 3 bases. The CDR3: CASLTGEGTDTQYF. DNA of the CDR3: TGTGCCAGCCTTACTGGGGAGGGGACAGATACGCAGTATTTT.

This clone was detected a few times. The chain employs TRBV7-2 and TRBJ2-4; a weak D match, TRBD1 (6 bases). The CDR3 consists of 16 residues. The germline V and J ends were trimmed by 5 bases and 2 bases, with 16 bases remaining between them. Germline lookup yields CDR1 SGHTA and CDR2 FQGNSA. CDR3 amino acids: CASSLQGPFTKNIQYF. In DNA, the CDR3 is TGTGCCAGCAGCCTACAGGGACCCTTCACCAAAAACATTCAGTACTTC.

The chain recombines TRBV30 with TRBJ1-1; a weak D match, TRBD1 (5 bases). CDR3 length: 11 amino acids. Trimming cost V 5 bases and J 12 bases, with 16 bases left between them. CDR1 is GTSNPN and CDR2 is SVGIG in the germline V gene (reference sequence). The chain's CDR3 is CAWGKGRYPFF. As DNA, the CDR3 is TGTGCCTGGGGAAAGGGACGGTATCCTTTCTTT.

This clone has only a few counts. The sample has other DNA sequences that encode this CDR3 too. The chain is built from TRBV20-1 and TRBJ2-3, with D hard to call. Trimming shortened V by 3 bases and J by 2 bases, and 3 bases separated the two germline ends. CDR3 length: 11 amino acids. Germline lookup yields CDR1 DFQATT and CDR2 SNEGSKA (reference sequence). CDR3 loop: CSARLTDTQYF. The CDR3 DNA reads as TGCAGTGCTAGGCTCACAGATACGCAGTATTTT.

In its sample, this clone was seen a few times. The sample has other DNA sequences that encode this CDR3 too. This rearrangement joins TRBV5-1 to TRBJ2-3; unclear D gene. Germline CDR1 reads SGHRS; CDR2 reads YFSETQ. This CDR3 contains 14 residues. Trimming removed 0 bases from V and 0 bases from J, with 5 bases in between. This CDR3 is CASSLGASTDTQYF. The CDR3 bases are TGCGCCAGCAGCTTGGGTGCTAGCACAGATACGCAGTATTTT.

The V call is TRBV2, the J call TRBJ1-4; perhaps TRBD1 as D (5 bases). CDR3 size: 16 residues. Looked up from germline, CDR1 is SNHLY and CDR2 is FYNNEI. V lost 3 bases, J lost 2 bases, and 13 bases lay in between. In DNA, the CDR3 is TGTGCCAGCAGTGATACAGGCTTCTTTACTAATGAAAAACTGTTTTTT. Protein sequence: CASSDTGFFTNEKLFF.

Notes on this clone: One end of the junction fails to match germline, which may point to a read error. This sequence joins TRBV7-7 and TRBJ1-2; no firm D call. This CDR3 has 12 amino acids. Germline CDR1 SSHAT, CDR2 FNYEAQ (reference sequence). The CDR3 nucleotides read TGTGCTAGCAGCCGAGACAAAGATGGCTACACCTTC. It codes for CASSRDKDGYTF.